The entry below describes one T cell receptor beta chain. What it binds is unknown. The protocol was immunoSEQ multiplex PCR, while the TCRdb copy is restricted to in-frame clones and leaves out a portion. The data show around 82,000 clones, roughly 89% seen once. Germline lookup yields CDR1 LNHDA and CDR2 SQIVND (reference sequence). This CDR3 has 15 amino acids. The V and J ends lost 8 bases and 3 bases, in that order; junction bases with no gene match: 10. The source of the sample is a study of OX40 agonist ivuxolimab in advanced cancers. Study context: Ivuxolimab, an antibody that agonizes OX40 (CD134), was administered to the patients. Notes on the study in general: Among the nonresponders, some also had low normalized T-cell clonal expansion. What antigens the expanded peripheral T cells recognized was never established. Expanded clones were, on average, more numerous in CD8+ T cells than in CD4+.

The specimen was CD4+ or CD8+ T cells sorted from blood, collected in a trial of the OX40 agonist ivuxolimab. This clonotype was sampled from an adult with an advanced solid tumor such as melanoma, head and neck, liver or kidney cancer. The chain employs TRBV19 and TRBJ2-7; 10 bases fit TRBD2. CDR3 bases: TGTGCCAGTGCCGTAACTAGCGGGACTAACTACGAGCAGTACTTC. Protein product: CASAVTSGTNYEQYF.